This paragraph covers one T cell receptor (beta chain) sequence. These data are taken from a study of blood T cell repertoires in COVID-19. Study-wide background: Samples of COVID-19 (acute and convalescent) were obtained from the United States, Italy and Spain. The analysed material was cDNA or gDNA that came from T cells, B-cell-depleted T cells, or PBMCs.

V gave up 4 bases and J gave up 5 bases; unmatched junction bases: 8. Germline V gene sequence: CDR1 SGHAT, CDR2 FQNNGV. This CDR3 has 16 amino acids. Original analysis: Estimated nucleated cell counts came from reference gene primer amplification. Method: immunoSEQ multiplex PCR; TCRdb's copy keeps in-frame clones and lacks some. V and J calls and clone size are copied from that table; D and trimming were computed from the DNA. The sample carries approximately 190,000 clones, roughly 84% recorded once. The sequenced sample consisted of peripheral blood. The chain couples TRBV11-2 to TRBJ2-2, with TRBD2 matching over 9 bases. The clonotype was recovered from a woman in her thirties or forties who had recovered from COVID-19. The CDR3 bases are TGTGCCAGCAGCTCACCGGGACTAGCTGAAACCGGGGAGCTGTTTTTT. Protein sequence: CASSSPGLAETGELFF.